These T cell receptor beta chains were read from a single sample in a study of CD8 T cells in Susac syndrome. TCRdb redid the calling of the immunoSEQ multiplex PCR reads with MiXCR, one entry per CDR3 protein. The data contain 120,000 to 150,000 distinct CDR3 sequences, roughly 94% of them singletons. Material: CD4+ T cells from PBMCs. The receptors stem from a human donor in good health. CDR3s include the opening cysteine and the closing phenylalanine or tryptophan. A D gene is named only where the DNA matches it firmly. Not all rows give a size; the values are once, few, many and, for expanded clones, a class.

d_gene,j_gene,abundance,v_gene,CDR3nt,CDR3aa
TRBD1,TRBJ1-1,-,TRBV12-3/TRBV12-4,TGTGCCAGCACCAGGGGGGCTTTGGACACTGAAGCTTTCTTT,CASTRGALDTEAFF
-,TRBJ2-7,-,TRBV2,TGTGCCAGCAGTGAGGGGGGAGGTCCCAACTACGAGCAGTACTTC,CASSEGGGPNYEQYF
-,TRBJ2-6,-,TRBV18,TGTGCCAGCTCACCACAGGGGTCTGGGGCCAACGTCCTGACTTTC,CASSPQGSGANVLTF
-,TRBJ2-1,-,TRBV24-1,TGTGCCACCAGTGCAGGGATAGATGAGCAGTTCTTC,CATSAGIDEQFF
-,TRBJ1-5,-,TRBV7-2,TGTGCCAGCAGCTTAGTCGGGAATAGCAATCAGCCCCAGCATTTT,CASSLVGNSNQPQHF
-,TRBJ2-5,once,TRBV5-4,TGTGCCAGCCGATCCAGGACCGAAGTCCTGATGGAGACCCAGTACTTC,CASRSRTEVLMETQYF
-,TRBJ2-1,-,TRBV6-6,TGTGCCAGCAGTGGAAGGGCAGGGACGAAGAATGAGCAGTTCTTC,CASSGRAGTKNEQFF
TRBD2,TRBJ2-1,-,TRBV29-1,TGCAGCGTTGAAGATCGCGGAGCGGGAGGGTACAATGAGCAGTTCTTC,CSVEDRGAGGYNEQFF
-,TRBJ2-3,once,TRBV18,TGTGCCAGCTCACCAGGCAGGGGAGACGATACGCAGTATTTT,CASSPGRGDDTQYF
-,TRBJ2-3,-,TRBV3-1,TGTGCCAGCAGCCAAGTAGCCGCCGTCCAGTTGAAGTTGGATACGCAGTATTTT,CASSQVAAVQLKLDTQYF
TRBD1,TRBJ2-7,-,TRBV29-1,TGCAGCGTTGGGGCACCGGGACAGGGGGCCTACGAGCAGTACTTC,CSVGAPGQGAYEQYF
-,TRBJ2-1,-,TRBV5-1,TGCGCCAGCAGCACGGACAGTTACAATGAGCAGTTCTTC,CASSTDSYNEQFF
TRBD2,TRBJ2-3,-,TRBV2,TGTGCCAGCAGAGCGGGGGGAAAACCGGTTCACACAGATACGCAGTATTTT,CASRAGGKPVHTDTQYF
-,TRBJ1-1,once,TRBV12-3/TRBV12-4,TGTGCCAGCAGTTTAGCGCTGGGGGGGTCAGAAACTGAAGCTTTCTTT,CASSLALGGSETEAFF
-,TRBJ2-1,-,TRBV24-1,TGTGCCACCAGTGCCCTTGGGACCTCGAGCTCCTACAATGAGCAGTTCTTC,CATSALGTSSSYNEQFF
-,TRBJ2-1,-,TRBV6-5,TGTGCCAGCAGTTACTCGATTCCGGGGTCCAGCTCCTACAATGAGCAGTTCTTC,CASSYSIPGSSSYNEQFF
-,TRBJ2-5,-,TRBV18,TGTGCCAGCGGAAGGACAGGAGGGATGGAGACCCAGTACTTC,CASGRTGGMETQYF
-,TRBJ1-1,-,TRBV5-1,TGCGCCAGCAGCTTGGCCCGGGGGCGAGGATCTGAAGCTTTCTTT,CASSLARGRGSEAFF
-,TRBJ2-2,-,TRBV3-1,TGTGCCAGCAGCCCCCTGGACACCGGGGAGCTGTTTTTT,CASSPLDTGELFF
TRBD1,TRBJ2-1,-,TRBV14,TGTGCCAGCAGCCAAGAACGGGTGACAGGGACGTTCTTC,CASSQERVTGTFF
-,TRBJ2-3,-,TRBV5-1,TGCGCCAGCAGCTTGGCCAGCAGGATGGGCACAGATACGCAGTATTTT,CASSLASRMGTDTQYF
TRBD1,TRBJ2-7,once,TRBV5-1,TGCGCCAGCGGGGACAGGGGGCGCCCCGAGCAGTACTTC,CASGDRGRPEQYF
-,TRBJ2-5,-,TRBV27,TGTGCCAGCAGTTTATCTTGGCAGGAACAAGAGACCCAGTACTTC,CASSLSWQEQETQYF
-,TRBJ2-7,-,TRBV3-1,TGTGCCAGCAGCCCGGGGGCCTACGAGCAGTACTTC,CASSPGAYEQYF
TRBD1,TRBJ2-2,-,TRBV4-1,TGCGCCAGCAGCCAAGATCCAGGGACAGGGCACACCGGGGAGCTGTTTTTT,CASSQDPGTGHTGELFF
-,TRBJ2-1,-,TRBV24-1,TGTGCCACCAGTGATCCCCAGCGCTCCTACAATGAGCAGTTCTTC,CATSDPQRSYNEQFF
TRBD1,TRBJ1-2,-,TRBV30,TGTGCCTGGACGGGGACAGACCAATTGGGCGGCTACACCTTC,CAWTGTDQLGGYTF
-,TRBJ2-3,once,TRBV15,TGTGCCACCAGCAGAGAGCGTGGCGGAGTGAGACGCACAGATACGCAGTATTTT,CATSRERGGVRRTDTQYF
TRBD1,TRBJ2-1,-,TRBV7-9,TGTGCCAGCAGCCGGGACAGGGGAAATGAGCAGTTCTTC,CASSRDRGNEQFF
-,TRBJ2-3,-,TRBV12-5,TGTGCTAGTGGTTTGCGTGTGGATACGCAGTATTTT,CASGLRVDTQYF
-,TRBJ2-1,-,TRBV28,TGTGCCAGCACCTCAATGGGCCACCCGTTCTTC,CASTSMGHPFF
-,TRBJ2-7,-,TRBV18,TGTGCCAGCTCACCCGTACAGGGAAAGGCCTACGAGCAGTACTTC,CASSPVQGKAYEQYF
TRBD1,TRBJ2-5,-,TRBV4-2,TGTGCCAGCAGCCAAGGGGACAGGAGAATCCAAGAGACCCAGTACTTC,CASSQGDRRIQETQYF
TRBD2,TRBJ2-2,-,TRBV27,TGTGCCACTGGACCGGGACTAGCGGGAGTCGGGGAGCTGTTTTTT,CATGPGLAGVGELFF
TRBD1,TRBJ1-3,-,TRBV30,TGTGCCTGGAGGATGACAGGGGGCGCGGACACCATATATTTT,CAWRMTGGADTIYF
-,TRBJ2-7,-,TRBV5-1,TGCGCCAGCAGCTCACCTGACAGAACTTTGTCCTACGAGCAGTACTTC,CASSSPDRTLSYEQYF
TRBD2,TRBJ2-2,-,TRBV5-1,TGCGCCAGCAGCGGCACCTTAGCGGGAGGCCAAACGGGAACCGGGGAGCTGTTTTTT,CASSGTLAGGQTGTGELFF
TRBD2,TRBJ2-7,-,TRBV20-1,TGCAGTGCTAGGCAGGCTAGCGGCCATCTCTTCTCCTACGAGCAGTACTTC,CSARQASGHLFSYEQYF
-,TRBJ2-3,-,TRBV3-1,TGTGCCAGCAGCCAACAGAGGAGGCAGTATTTT,CASSQQRRQYF
-,TRBJ2-3,-,TRBV4-1,TGCGCCAGCAGCCAAGAGCGGGCAGGGAGAAATACGCAGTATTTT,CASSQERAGRNTQYF
-,TRBJ1-2,-,TRBV30,TGTGCCTGGAGTATTTTAGACGGCTACACCTTC,CAWSILDGYTF
TRBD1,TRBJ2-6,-,TRBV6-1,TGTGCCAGCAGTACATACAGGGGGAGACTGGCTGGGGCCAACGTCCTGACTTTC,CASSTYRGRLAGANVLTF
-,TRBJ2-1,-,TRBV7-3,TGTGCCAGCAGCTCCGAGGGGACGGTAAACAATGAGCAGTTCTTC,CASSSEGTVNNEQFF
-,TRBJ2-7,-,TRBV7-9,TGTGCCAGCAGCTTAGGTTGGAACGAGCAGTACTTC,CASSLGWNEQYF
-,TRBJ2-5,once,TRBV10-3,TGTGCCATCAGGGAGACTAGTACAAGAGATACCCAGTACTTC,CAIRETSTRDTQYF